The 10 T cell receptor beta chains presented below share a single source sample, sequenced in a study of blood T cells in healthy people across ages. For the second PCR, which ran for 7 to 11 cycles, a sample-barcoded 5' primer and a J-beta primer mix were used. Via MiXCR, TCRdb re-called the 5' RACE reads, giving one row per CDR3 protein. The sample includes 1.5 million to 1.9 million distinct CDR3 sequences, roughly 43% of them seen just once. Material for sequencing was blood. The receptor set was obtained from a woman under 30 in good health.

As DNA, the CDR3 is TGTGCCAGCAGTGCGCCGCCTAATTCACCCCTCCACTTT. Amino acids: CASSAPPNSPLHF. The chain carries TRBV25-1 and TRBJ1-6; D unresolved. This CDR3 is built from 13 residues. Trimming removed 4 bases at V and 6 bases at J, with 7 bases between. CDR1 is MGHDK and CDR2 is SYGVNS in the germline V gene.

This clonotype appeared a few times. V is TRBV4-3 and J is TRBJ2-1; D perhaps matches TRBD2 (5 bases). The CDR3 has 17 amino acids. CDR1 is LGHNA, CDR2 YSLEER, per germline. V lost 2 bases to trimming and J lost 4 bases, with 18 bases between them. CDR3 amino acids: CASSQKGASVGYNEQFF. The DNA of the CDR3 is TGCGCCAGCAGCCAAAAGGGAGCGTCGGTAGGGTACAATGAGCAGTTCTTC.

The chain combines TRBV29-1 with TRBJ1-5; D remains ambiguous. CDR3 size: 11 residues. V was cut by 7 bases and J by 3 bases, with 7 bases left in between. From germline, CDR1 is SQVTM and CDR2 ANQGSEA. The CDR3 region has the DNA TGCAGCGGCGAGACCAATCAGCCCCAGCATTTT. Amino acid sequence: CSGETNQPQHF.

This clonotype was observed a handful of times. This chain joins TRBV28 and TRBJ2-2; no clear D. The germline CDR1 and CDR2 sequences are MDHEN and SYDVKM. The CDR3 runs to 13 residues. Between the trimmed V and J ends, which lost 6 bases and 1 base, there was a span of 6 bases. CDR3 loop: CASRSLNTGELFF. The CDR3, as DNA: TGTGCCAGCAGGAGTCTGAACACCGGGGAGCTGTTTTTT.

This chain links TRBV7-2 with TRBJ2-5; D is unresolved. Germline V lookup: CDR1 SGHTA, CDR2 FQGNSA. The CDR3 length is 13 residues. V was trimmed by 7 bases and J by 11 bases, leaving 20 bases between them. This CDR3 is CASTTLTFNEQYF. The CDR3 nucleotides are TGTGCCAGCACCACCCTTACGTTCAATGAGCAGTACTTC.

The gene calls are TRBV20-1 and TRBJ2-7, with 9 bases matching TRBD1. Losses at the gene ends were 1 base for V and 4 bases for J; bases not matched to a gene: 2. This CDR3 has 13 amino acids. Germline values: CDR1 DFQATT, CDR2 SNEGSKA (reference sequence). CDR3 protein: CSARVTGGYEQYF. The CDR3 region has the DNA TGCAGTGCTAGAGTGACAGGGGGATACGAGCAGTACTTC.

This rearrangement joins TRBV7-8 to TRBJ2-2, with TRBD1 matching over 7 bases. Germline CDR1 is SGHVS and CDR2 is FQNEAQ. This CDR3 is 17 amino acids long. V shed 5 bases, J shed 0 bases, and the junction held 9 bases outside the gene matches. CDR3 region: CASSLRTGWTNTGELFF. CDR3 sequence (DNA): TGTGCCAGCAGCCTACGGACAGGCTGGACGAACACCGGGGAGCTGTTTTTT.

The chain employs TRBV9 and TRBJ2-3, with TRBD2 matching over 12 bases. The ends lost 3 bases at V and 1 base at J; junction bases unmatched: 9. The CDR3 totals 18 residues. CDR1 and CDR2 (germline): SGDLS, YYNGEE. The CDR3 loop is CASSEGPTSGGRTDTQYF. In DNA, the CDR3 is TGTGCCAGCAGCGAGGGGCCGACTAGCGGGGGACGCACAGATACGCAGTATTTT.

The chain is built from TRBV20-1 and TRBJ1-1; TRBD1 is a possible D gene (6 bases). This CDR3 is 13 amino acids long. V lost 6 bases to trimming and J lost 4 bases, with 15 bases between them. Per germline, CDR1 DFQATT and CDR2 SNEGSKA (reference sequence). The CDR3 nucleotides read TGCAGTGCCCGGGGGGGCCTGAGCACTGAAGCTTTCTTT. Protein sequence: CSARGGLSTEAFF.

With respect to this clonotype: Sequence at one end of the junction differs from germline and may be a read error. The chain carries TRBV20-1 and TRBJ2-1, with D unclear. Germline lookup yields CDR1 DFQATT and CDR2 SNEGSKA (reference sequence). CDR3 length equals 15 residues. CDR3 in DNA: TGCAGTGCTAGTCGGCTAGTCGGCTCCCACAATGAGCAGTTCTTC. Its translation: CSASRLVGSHNEQFF.